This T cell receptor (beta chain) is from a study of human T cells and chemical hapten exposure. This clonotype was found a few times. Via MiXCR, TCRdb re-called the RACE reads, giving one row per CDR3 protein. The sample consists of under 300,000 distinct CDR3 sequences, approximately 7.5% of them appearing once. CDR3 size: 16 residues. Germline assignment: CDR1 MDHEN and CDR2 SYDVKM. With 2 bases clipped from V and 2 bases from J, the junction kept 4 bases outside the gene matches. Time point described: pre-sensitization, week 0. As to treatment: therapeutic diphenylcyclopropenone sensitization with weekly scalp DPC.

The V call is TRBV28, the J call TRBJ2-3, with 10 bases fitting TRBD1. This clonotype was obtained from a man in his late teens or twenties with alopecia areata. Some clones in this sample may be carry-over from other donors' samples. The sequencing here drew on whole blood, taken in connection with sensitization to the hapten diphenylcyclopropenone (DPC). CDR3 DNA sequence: TGTGCCAGCAGTTTACTGGACAGGGGGAACACAGATACGCAGTATTTT. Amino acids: CASSLLDRGNTDTQYF.